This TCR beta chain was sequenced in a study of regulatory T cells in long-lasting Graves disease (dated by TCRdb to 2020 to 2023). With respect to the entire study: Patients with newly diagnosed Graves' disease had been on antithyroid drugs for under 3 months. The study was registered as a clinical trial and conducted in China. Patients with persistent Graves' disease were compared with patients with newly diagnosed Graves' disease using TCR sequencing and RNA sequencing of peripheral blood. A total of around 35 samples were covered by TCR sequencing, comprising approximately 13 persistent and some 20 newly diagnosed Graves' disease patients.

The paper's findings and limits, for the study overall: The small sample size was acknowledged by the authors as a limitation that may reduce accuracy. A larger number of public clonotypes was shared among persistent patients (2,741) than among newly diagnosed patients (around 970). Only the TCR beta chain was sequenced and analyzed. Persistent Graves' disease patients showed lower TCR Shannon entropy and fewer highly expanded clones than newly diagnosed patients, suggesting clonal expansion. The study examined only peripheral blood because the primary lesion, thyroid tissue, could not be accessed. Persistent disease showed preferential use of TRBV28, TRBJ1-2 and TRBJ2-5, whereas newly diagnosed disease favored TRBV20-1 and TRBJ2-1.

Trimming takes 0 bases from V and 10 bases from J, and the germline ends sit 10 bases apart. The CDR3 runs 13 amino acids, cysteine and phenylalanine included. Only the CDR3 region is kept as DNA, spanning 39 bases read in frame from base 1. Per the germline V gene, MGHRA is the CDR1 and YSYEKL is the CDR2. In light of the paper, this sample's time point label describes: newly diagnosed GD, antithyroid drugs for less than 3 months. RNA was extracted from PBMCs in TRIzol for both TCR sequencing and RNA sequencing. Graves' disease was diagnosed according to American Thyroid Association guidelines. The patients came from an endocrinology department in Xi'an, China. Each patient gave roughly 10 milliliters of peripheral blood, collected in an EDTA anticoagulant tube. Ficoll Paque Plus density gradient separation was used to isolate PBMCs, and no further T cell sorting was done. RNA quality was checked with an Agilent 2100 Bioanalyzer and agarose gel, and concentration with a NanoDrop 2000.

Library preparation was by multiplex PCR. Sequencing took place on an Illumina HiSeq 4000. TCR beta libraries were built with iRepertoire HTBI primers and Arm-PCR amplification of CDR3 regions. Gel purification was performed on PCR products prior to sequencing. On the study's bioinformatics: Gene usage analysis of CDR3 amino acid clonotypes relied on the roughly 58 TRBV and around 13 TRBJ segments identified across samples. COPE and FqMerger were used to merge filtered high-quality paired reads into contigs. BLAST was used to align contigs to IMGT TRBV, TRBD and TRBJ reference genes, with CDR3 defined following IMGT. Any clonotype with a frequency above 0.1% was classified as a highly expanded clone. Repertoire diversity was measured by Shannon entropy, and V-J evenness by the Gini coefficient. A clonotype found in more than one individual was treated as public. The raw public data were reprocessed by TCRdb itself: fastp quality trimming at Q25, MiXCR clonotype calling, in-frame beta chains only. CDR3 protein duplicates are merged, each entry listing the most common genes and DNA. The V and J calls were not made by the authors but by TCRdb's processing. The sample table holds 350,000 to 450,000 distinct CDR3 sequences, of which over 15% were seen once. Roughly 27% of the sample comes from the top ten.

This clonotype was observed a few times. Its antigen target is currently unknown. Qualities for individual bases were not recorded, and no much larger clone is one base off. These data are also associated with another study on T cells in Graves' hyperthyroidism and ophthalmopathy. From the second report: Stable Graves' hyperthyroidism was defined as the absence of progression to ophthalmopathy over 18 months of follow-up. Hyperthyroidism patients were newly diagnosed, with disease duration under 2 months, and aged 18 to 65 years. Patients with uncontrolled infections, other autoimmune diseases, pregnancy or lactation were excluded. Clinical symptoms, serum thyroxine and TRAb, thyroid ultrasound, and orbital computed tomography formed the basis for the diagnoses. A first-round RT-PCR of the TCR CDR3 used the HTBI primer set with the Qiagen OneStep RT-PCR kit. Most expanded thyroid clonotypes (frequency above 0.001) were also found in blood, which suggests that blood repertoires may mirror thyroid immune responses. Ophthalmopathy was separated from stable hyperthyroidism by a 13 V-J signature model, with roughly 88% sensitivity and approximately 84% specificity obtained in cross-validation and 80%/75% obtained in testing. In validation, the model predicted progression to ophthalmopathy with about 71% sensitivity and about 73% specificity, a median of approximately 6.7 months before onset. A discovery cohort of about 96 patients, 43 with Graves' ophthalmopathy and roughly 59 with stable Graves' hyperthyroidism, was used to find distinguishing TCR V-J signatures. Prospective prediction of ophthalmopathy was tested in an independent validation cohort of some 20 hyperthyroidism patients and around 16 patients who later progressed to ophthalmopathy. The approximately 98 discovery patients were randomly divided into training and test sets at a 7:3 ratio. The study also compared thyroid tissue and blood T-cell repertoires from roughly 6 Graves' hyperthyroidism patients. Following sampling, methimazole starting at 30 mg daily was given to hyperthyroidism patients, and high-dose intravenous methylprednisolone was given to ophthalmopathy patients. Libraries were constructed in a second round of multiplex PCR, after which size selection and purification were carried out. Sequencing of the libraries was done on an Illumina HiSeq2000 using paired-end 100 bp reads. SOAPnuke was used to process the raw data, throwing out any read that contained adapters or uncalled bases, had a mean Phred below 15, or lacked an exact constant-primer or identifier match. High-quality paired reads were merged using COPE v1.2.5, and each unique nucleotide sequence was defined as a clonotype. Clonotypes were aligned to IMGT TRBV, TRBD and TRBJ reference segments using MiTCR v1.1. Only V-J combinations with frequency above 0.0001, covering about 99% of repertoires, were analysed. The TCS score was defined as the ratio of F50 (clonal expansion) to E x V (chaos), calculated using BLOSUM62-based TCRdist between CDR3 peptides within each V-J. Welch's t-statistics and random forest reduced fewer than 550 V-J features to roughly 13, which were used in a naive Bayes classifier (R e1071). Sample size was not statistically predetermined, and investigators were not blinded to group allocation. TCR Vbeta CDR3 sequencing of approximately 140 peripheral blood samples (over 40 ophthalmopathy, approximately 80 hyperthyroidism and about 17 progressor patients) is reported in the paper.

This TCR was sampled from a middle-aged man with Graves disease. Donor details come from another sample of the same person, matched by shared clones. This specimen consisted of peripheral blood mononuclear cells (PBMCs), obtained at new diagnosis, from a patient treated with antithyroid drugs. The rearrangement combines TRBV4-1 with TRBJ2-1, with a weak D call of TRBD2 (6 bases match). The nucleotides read TGCGCCAGCAGCCAAGAGTCAGGGAGGGAGCAGTTCTTC. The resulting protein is CASSQESGREQFF.